This TCR beta chain was identified during a study of CD8 T cells in ankylosing spondylitis. In its sample, this clonotype was seen a few times. Its antigen remains unknown. Quantitative 5'-RACE with molecular barcodes produced the TCR beta libraries. TCRdb reanalysed the 5' RACE reads using MiXCR and keeps one entry per CDR3 protein. The data contain under 850,000 distinct CDR3 sequences, roughly 20% of them singletons. Study-level points and caveats: CD8+ cells made up the disease-linked clones, which were relatively rare in peripheral blood. Prior work had noted some motif variants in reactive arthritis blood and synovial fluid. Reportedly, significant enrichment of disease-linked clones occurred in matched ankylosing spondylitis synovial fluid. Blood from ankylosing spondylitis patients appeared to carry a characteristic roughly 8-variant TCR beta motif.

The V gene's germline CDR1 is LGHDT and CDR2 YNNKEL (reference sequence). The CDR3 extends over 15 amino acids. The J segment lost 6 bases and the V segment lost 0 bases, leaving 2 bases of the junction unmatched. The source material was blood, either unsorted or a sorted T cell fraction (not recorded which). The TCR comes from a male donor with ankylosing spondylitis. The chain has TRBV3-1 and TRBJ2-1; 10 bases are a match to TRBD2. This CDR3 is CASSQELAGINEQFF. The CDR3, as DNA: TGTGCCAGCAGCCAAGAACTAGCGGGGATCAATGAGCAGTTCTTC.